The 16 T cell receptor beta chains in this list originate from one sample, sequenced in a study of identical twins. TCRdb re-derived calls from the 5' RACE reads in MiXCR, one entry per CDR3 protein. This table has 400,000 to 500,000 distinct CDR3 sequences, under 20% appearing once. The sample taken for sequencing was naive T cells sorted from blood. All receptors come from a man aged 50 to 60 in good health.

This chain joins TRBV7-9 and TRBJ2-6; D call uncertain. The CDR3 contains 15 residues. Germline assignment: CDR1 SEHNR and CDR2 FQNEAQ (reference sequence). The ends were cut back, 2 bases at V and 5 bases at J, with 10 bases in the middle. CDR3 residues: CASSLNTYWANVLTF. DNA for the CDR3: TGTGCCAGCAGCTTAAACACCTACTGGGCCAACGTCCTGACTTTC.

The chain employs TRBV5-6 and TRBJ2-1; TRBD1 matches at 8 bases. Germline CDR1 SGHDT, CDR2 YYEEEE. V lost 1 base, J lost 8 bases, and 11 bases stayed unmatched. The CDR3 sequence is 16 residues long. The CDR3 DNA sequence: TGTGCCAGCAGCTTGAGGTTAAGGACAGGGAAGGATGAGCAGTTCTTC. Translating gives CASSLRLRTGKDEQFF.

This clonotype was counted ten times or more. The CDR3 coding sequence is TGCGCCAGCAGTCGTAACGGGTGGAGCGGGAGCTCCTACGAGCAGTACTTC. Protein: CASSRNGWSGSSYEQYF. The rearrangement joins TRBV5-1 to TRBJ2-7; 8 bases match TRBD2. V was pared by 5 bases and J by 0 bases, with 13 bases of the junction left unmatched. Germline CDR1 reads SGHRS; CDR2 reads YFSETQ. The CDR3 has 17 amino acids.

Many counts were recorded for this clonotype. The chain carries TRBV7-2 and TRBJ2-7, with D possibly matching TRBD2 (5 bases). The CDR3 consists of 12 residues. The germline V gene has CDR1 SGHTA and CDR2 FQGNSA. V was shortened by 6 bases and J by 2 bases, with 8 bases between the two germline ends. The CDR3 DNA is TGTGCCAGCAGTTCCGGGGCCTACGAGCAGTACTTC. Translated: CASSSGAYEQYF.

This chain uses TRBV20-1 with TRBJ2-2; TRBD1 matches 7 bases. The V gene's germline CDR1 is DFQATT and CDR2 SNEGSKA (reference sequence). Losses at the gene ends were 2 bases for V and 4 bases for J; bases not matched to a gene: 7. The CDR3 consists of 15 residues. The CDR3 DNA reads as TGCAGTGCTAGACGACTACAGGGGTCCACCGGGGAGCTGTTTTTT. Its protein product is CSARRLQGSTGELFF.

The table lists this clonotype with many counts. The V and J genes are TRBV10-3 and TRBJ2-5, with D perhaps being TRBD1 or TRBD2 (5 bases each). Between the trimmed V and J ends, which lost 6 bases and 3 bases, there was a span of 11 bases. This CDR3 comprises 13 residues. CDR1 is ENHRY and CDR2 is SYGVKD in the germline V gene. CDR3 DNA sequence: TGTGCCATCAGGCCGGGACCCAAAGAGACCCAGTACTTC. Protein product: CAIRPGPKETQYF.

This clonotype was seen ten or more times. The genes are TRBV7-9 and TRBJ2-5; the D is unclear. The CDR3 extends over 13 amino acids. The germline V and J ends were trimmed by 1 base and 5 bases, with 8 bases remaining between them. Germline V lookup: CDR1 SEHNR, CDR2 FQNEAQ (reference sequence). Here the CDR3 reads CASSLVGRETQYF. The CDR3 DNA is TGTGCCAGCAGCTTAGTAGGGCGGGAGACCCAGTACTTC.

This clonotype was found a few times. The CDR3 bases are TGTGCCAGCAGCTGGACAGGGGGTAACTACAATGAGCAGTTCTTC. Translating gives CASSWTGGNYNEQFF. The chain has TRBV5-5 and TRBJ2-1; 10 bases map to TRBD1. The CDR3 loop spans 15 amino acids. Looked up from germline, CDR1 is SGHKS and CDR2 is YYEKEE (reference sequence). J lost 3 bases, V lost 3 bases, and 3 bases had no gene match.

At least ten counts were recorded for this clonotype. This chain uses TRBV29-1 with TRBJ1-2; D is unresolved. Germline lookup yields CDR1 SQVTM and CDR2 ANQGSEA. This CDR3 contains 11 residues. The V and J ends lost 5 bases and 4 bases respectively, with 8 bases between them. This CDR3 reads CSVNEIYGYTF. CDR3 coding DNA: TGCAGCGTTAATGAGATCTATGGCTACACCTTC.

This clonotype has a handful of counts. V usage is TRBV7-3 and J usage is TRBJ2-4, with D uncertain. CDR1 SGHTA and CDR2 FQGTGA come from the germline V gene. V lost 2 bases and J 8 bases, leaving 13 bases between the germline ends. This CDR3 has 14 amino acids. Written as DNA, the CDR3 is TGTGCCAGCAGCTTAGACCGCCCGCCGGACATTCAGTACTTC. This codes for CASSLDRPPDIQYF.

This clonotype appeared a few times. V gene TRBV7-7 combines with J gene TRBJ2-7, with 7 nucleotides matching TRBD2. The J segment lost 3 bases and the V segment lost 6 bases, leaving 2 bases of the junction unmatched. CDR3 length equals 12 residues. CDR1 SSHAT and CDR2 FNYEAQ come from the germline V gene (reference sequence). The CDR3 reads CASRRENYEQYF. The CDR3 DNA reads as TGTGCCAGCAGGCGGGAGAACTACGAGCAGTACTTC.

This clonotype was found a few times. The chain joins TRBV7-9 to TRBJ2-5, with unresolved D. The CDR3 is 12 amino acids. The V end was cut by 5 bases, the J end by 4 bases, with 8 bases between. The V gene's germline CDR1 is SEHNR and CDR2 FQNEAQ (reference sequence). CDR3 DNA: TGTGCCAGCAGCCCCCCCATAGAGACCCAGTACTTC. Its translation is CASSPPIETQYF.

The chain links TRBV5-1 to TRBJ2-3, with 7 bases that match TRBD2. This CDR3 contains 16 residues. CDR1 is SGHRS and CDR2 is YFSETQ in the germline V gene. Trimming took 5 bases from V and 2 from J; bases not matched to a gene: 11. This chain's CDR3 is CASRRPGLLDTDTQYF. The CDR3 nucleotides are TGCGCCAGCAGGCGGCCGGGACTACTCGACACAGATACGCAGTATTTT.

This clonotype was seen at least ten times. The V call is TRBV5-1, the J call TRBJ2-7, with D tentatively TRBD1 (6 bases). Germline V CDR1 and CDR2: SGHRS, YFSETQ. Trimming cost V 4 bases and J 3 bases, with 11 bases left between them. This CDR3 is built from 13 residues. The CDR3 protein is CASSPTGNYEQYF. CDR3 nucleotides: TGCGCCAGCAGCCCGACAGGCAACTACGAGCAGTACTTC.

This clonotype came up a few times. The rearrangement uses TRBV12-3 or TRBV12-4 and TRBJ1-6; D remains unclear. The CDR3 is made up of 14 amino acids. Trimming took 3 bases from V and 6 from J, leaving 9 bases between them. The CDR3 bases are TGTGCCAGCAGTTTTTCAGGAGTTAATTCACCCCTCCACTTT. Its translation is CASSFSGVNSPLHF.

The J gene is TRBJ2-1, the V gene TRBV29-1; D remains ambiguous. Germline CDR1 SQVTM, CDR2 ANQGSEA. The V gene lost 3 bases and the J gene lost 6 bases, with 15 bases spanning the gap. The CDR3 is made up of 14 amino acids. CDR3 loop: CSVELVVHTNEQFF. CDR3 bases: TGCAGCGTTGAGTTGGTTGTACACACCAATGAGCAGTTCTTC.